This T cell receptor (beta chain) was recovered during a study of shared clonotypes between healthy human individuals. A word on this clone: Its specificity is unknown.

CDR3 length equals 15 residues. Trimming took off 0 bases at V and 9 bases at J, with 15 bases between the two ends. Germline V gene data show CDR1 as MDHEN and CDR2 as SYDVKM. Method: immunoSEQ multiplex PCR; TCRdb's copy keeps in-frame clones and lacks some. The table has around 1.9 million clones, around 93% seen once. Study observations and caveats: Larger richness was generally estimated for naive than memory subsets. Sequencing depth was expected to affect clonotype sharing among donors.

CD8 cells classed as naive were CD45RO-negative and positively selected for CCR7, excluding terminally differentiated effector memory CD45RA+ cells. This TCR derives from a man between 18 and 29 years old in good health. Some clones in this sample may be carry-over from other donors' samples. The sample consisted of naive CD8+ T cells from PBMCs. The chain combines TRBV28 with TRBJ1-5, with D maybe TRBD1 (5 bases). The CDR3 DNA reads as TGTGCCAGCAGTTTATGGTGGGCAGGGATGAGGCCCCAGCATTTT. This gives the protein CASSLWWAGMRPQHF.